Below are 6 T cell receptor beta chains sequenced from a single sample in a study of blood T cell repertoires in COVID-19. Libraries were prepared by immunoSEQ multiplex PCR; TCRdb keeps only in-frame clonotypes and omits some of them. The table records 150,000 or so clones, around 87% of them present only once. The sequenced sample consisted of peripheral blood. These receptors all come from a man in his 60s with COVID-19, enrolled during active disease.

The chain carries TRBV6-6 and TRBJ1-2, with D possibly being TRBD1 (5 bases). The ends were cut back, 7 bases at V and 5 bases at J, with 14 bases in the middle. The germline V gene has CDR1 MNHNY and CDR2 SVGAGI (reference sequence). The CDR3 is made up of 13 amino acids. The CDR3 is CASTTRGTYGYTF. DNA of the CDR3: TGTGCCAGCACCACCCGAGGGACTTATGGCTACACCTTC.

The J gene is TRBJ2-1, the V gene TRBV7-8; 7 positions match TRBD1. Trimming removed 6 bases from V and 4 bases from J; junction bases left unmatched: 9. This CDR3 is built from 15 residues. CDR1 is SGHVS, CDR2 FQNEAQ, per germline. CDR3 DNA: TGTGCCAGCAGAGAGGACAGGACTGCGTACAATGAGCAGTTCTTC. This gives the protein CASREDRTAYNEQFF.

The V call is TRBV5-1, the J call TRBJ2-3, with D perhaps TRBD2 (6 bases). Trimming took off 0 bases at V and 2 bases at J, with 13 bases between the two ends. The CDR3 covers 16 residues. Germline loops: CDR1 SGHRS, CDR2 YFSETQ. This chain's CDR3 is CASSLGGSGITDTQYF. For the CDR3, the DNA is TGCGCCAGCAGCTTGGGTGGTAGCGGAATCACAGATACGCAGTATTTT.

CDR3 sequence (DNA): TGTGCCACCCTCAGCGTGTCGTGGGGCCAGGGCTACACCTTC. Protein product: CATLSVSWGQGYTF. The chain has TRBV5-6 and TRBJ1-2; D possibly corresponds to TRBD1 (5 bases). The CDR3 spans 14 residues. From germline, CDR1 is SGHDT and CDR2 YYEEEE. Trimming shortened V by 9 bases and J by 8 bases, and 23 bases separated the two germline ends.

The chain has TRBV4-3 and TRBJ1-3; perhaps TRBD1 as D (5 bases). V lost 3 bases to trimming and J lost 5 bases, with 8 bases between them. Germline V CDR1 and CDR2: LGHNA, YSLEER. This CDR3 is built from 13 residues. The chain's CDR3 is CASSQDTRNTIYF. CDR3 DNA sequence: TGCGCCAGCAGCCAGGACACACGAAACACCATATATTTT.

In the case of this clone: Different DNA sequences within this sample yield the same CDR3. The chain combines TRBV19 with TRBJ1-2; tentative D call: TRBD1 (6 bases). Germline V CDR1 and CDR2: LNHDA, SQIVND (reference sequence). The V end was cut by 6 bases, the J end by 3 bases, with 11 bases between. The CDR3 runs to 13 residues. The CDR3 coding sequence is TGTGCCAGTAGCCCGGACAGAGACTATGGCTACACCTTC. It codes for CASSPDRDYGYTF.